A single TCR beta chain is shown here with its context. Trimming pared 3 bases from V and 0 bases from J, leaving 11 bases between. The CDR3 has 16 residues. Per germline, CDR1 MDHEN and CDR2 SYDVKM. This specimen comes from a study of OX40 agonist ivuxolimab in advanced cancers. At the level of the study: Three patients got partial responses; one had hepatocellular carcinoma and two had cutaneous melanoma.

The protocol was immunoSEQ multiplex PCR, while the TCRdb copy is restricted to in-frame clones and leaves out a portion. The sample yields about 50,000 clones, 75% to 85% seen once. The material sequenced was CD4+ or CD8+ T cells sorted from blood, taken in a trial of the OX40 agonist ivuxolimab. The source is an adult with an advanced solid tumor such as melanoma, head and neck, liver or kidney cancer. The chain is built from TRBV28 and TRBJ1-4, with a weak D call TRBD1 (5 bases). The DNA for the CDR3 is TGTGCCAGCAGTTTGTCCGGGACGGCAACTAATGAAAAACTGTTTTTT. It encodes CASSLSGTATNEKLFF.